This TCR beta chain stems from a study of monozygotic twins with inflammatory bowel disease. The length of the CDR3 is 14 residues. Study findings and constraints: Twin concordance left repertoire similarity unchanged, with limited power a possible explanation for this lack of difference.

UMIs that included a 6-nucleotide sample barcode were added by template switching, which took place during cDNA synthesis. TCRdb reprocessed the 5' RACE reads and keeps a single row for each CDR3 protein, giving no DNA. Seen in this sample are about 300,000 distinct CDR3 sequences; the ten most common clones hold 5.6%. Comments on this clonotype: Its antigen is still unknown.

This chain uses TRBV12-3 or TRBV12-4 with TRBJ1-5. This TCR came from a human donor with ulcerative colitis or Crohn's disease, or a healthy co-twin of an affected twin (not recorded which). The sample was blood. CDR3 in amino acids: CASMASYSNQPQHF.